The clone carrying this T cell receptor (beta chain) was seen more than once but under ten times. The length of the CDR3 is 15 residues. V lost 4 bases to trimming and J lost 3 bases; unmatched junction nucleotides: 5. Germline lookup yields CDR1 SGDLS and CDR2 YYNGEE. This sample was included in a study of patients and donors after allogeneic stem cell transplantation. In TCRdb, the RT-PCR reads were re-called with MiXCR into one record per CDR3 protein. The data contain around 150,000 distinct CDR3 sequences, about 36% of them singletons. This sequence originates from a human donor who was either an allogeneic HSCT recipient or a stem cell or donor lymphocyte infusion donor (not recorded which). It is not recorded whose cells these are; they may come from a transplant donor. The material sequenced was blood, either unsorted or a sorted T cell fraction (not recorded which). The J gene is TRBJ2-7, the V gene TRBV9; 12 bases match TRBD2. The CDR3 nucleotides read TGTGCCAGCAGCCCCCGGACTAGCGGGGACTACGAGCAGTACTTC. Its translation is CASSPRTSGDYEQYF. Full variable domain (rest looked up from reference TRBV9 and TRBJ2-7): DSGVTQTPKHLITATGQRVTLRCSPRSGDLSVYWYQQSLDQGLQFLIQYYNGEERAKGNILERFSAQQFPDLHSELNLSSLELGDSALYFCASSPRTSGDYEQYFGPGTRLTVT.